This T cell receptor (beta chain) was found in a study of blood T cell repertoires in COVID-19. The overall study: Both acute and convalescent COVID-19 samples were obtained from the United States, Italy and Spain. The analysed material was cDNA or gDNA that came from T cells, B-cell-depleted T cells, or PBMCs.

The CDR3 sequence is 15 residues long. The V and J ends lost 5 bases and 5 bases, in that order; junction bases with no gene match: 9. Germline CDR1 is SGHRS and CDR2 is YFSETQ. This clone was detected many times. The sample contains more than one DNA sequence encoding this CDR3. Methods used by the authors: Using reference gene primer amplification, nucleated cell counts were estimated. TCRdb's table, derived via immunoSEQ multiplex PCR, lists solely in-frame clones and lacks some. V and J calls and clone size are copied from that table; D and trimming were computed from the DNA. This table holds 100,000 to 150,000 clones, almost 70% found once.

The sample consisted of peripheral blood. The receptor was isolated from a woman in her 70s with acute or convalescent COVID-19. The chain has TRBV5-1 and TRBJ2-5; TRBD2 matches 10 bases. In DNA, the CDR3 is TGCGCCAGCAGACTAAGCGGGGGGGCCAGGGAGACCCAGTACTTC. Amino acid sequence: CASRLSGGARETQYF.